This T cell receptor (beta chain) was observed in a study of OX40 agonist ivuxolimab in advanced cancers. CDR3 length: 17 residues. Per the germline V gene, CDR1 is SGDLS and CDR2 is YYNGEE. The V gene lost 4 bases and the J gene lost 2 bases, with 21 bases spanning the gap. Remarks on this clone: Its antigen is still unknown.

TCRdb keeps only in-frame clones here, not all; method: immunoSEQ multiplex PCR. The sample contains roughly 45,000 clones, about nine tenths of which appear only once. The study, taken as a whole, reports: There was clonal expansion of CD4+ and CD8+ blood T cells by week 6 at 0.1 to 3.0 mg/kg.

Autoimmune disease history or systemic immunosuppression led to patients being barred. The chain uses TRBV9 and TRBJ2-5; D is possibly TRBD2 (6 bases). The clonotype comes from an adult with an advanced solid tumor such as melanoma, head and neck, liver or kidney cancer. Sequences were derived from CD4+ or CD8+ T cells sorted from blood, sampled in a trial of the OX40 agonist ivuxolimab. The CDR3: CASSPSPEEGLQETQYF. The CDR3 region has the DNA TGTGCCAGCAGCCCGAGCCCCGAAGAGGGACTTCAAGAGACCCAGTACTTC.